One sample yielded the 10 T cell receptor beta chains listed below, sequenced in a study of Ad26.COV2.S vaccination and SARS-CoV-2 variants (TCRdb year 2021). Libraries were built with the immunoSEQ multiplex PCR assay. TCRdb stores this immuneACCESS table with in-frame sequences only. Part of the clones is absent; in the studies checked, under half of the shortfall reflects unresolved V genes, and no reason is known for the rest. This sample has around 450,000 clones in its table, and 90% of those were observed once. The ten largest clones capture around 4.2% of the sample. The sample's treatment or condition label, decoded: approximately 18 received Ad26.COV2.S at low or high dose, single or two shots; a few received placebo; per-sample allocation not given. Repertoires of vaccine and placebo recipients were sequenced from samples collected on day 63 after the first injection. Source: peripheral blood, taken in a trial of Ad26.COV2.S vaccine versus placebo. The source of these receptors is a person aged 18 to 65 who received the Ad26.COV2.S COVID-19 vaccine or a placebo.

This chain links TRBV18 with TRBJ2-7; 8 bases match TRBD1. The CDR3 has 14 residues. Germline V gene sequence: CDR1 KGHSH, CDR2 LQKENI. V lost 0 bases to trimming and J lost 6 bases; unmatched junction nucleotides: 4. The CDR3 DNA reads as TGTGCCAGCTCACCACCGGTACAGGGGGTCGAGCAGTACTTC. Residues: CASSPPVQGVEQYF. Complete variable domain (other parts from reference TRBV18 and TRBJ2-7): NAGVMQNPRHLVRRRGQEARLRCSPMKGHSHVYWYRQLPEEGLKFMVYLQKENIIDESGMPKERFSAEFPKEGPSILRIQQVVRGDSAAYFCASSPPVQGVEQYFGPGTRLTVT.

V and J are TRBV3-1 (or the pseudogene TRBV3-2) and TRBJ1-1, with D hard to call. V lost 3 bases and J lost 1, with 12 bases in between. The CDR3 spans 15 residues. CDR1 is LGHDT, CDR2 YNNKEL, per germline (reference sequence). CDR3 loop: CASSHDKDGNTEAFF. The CDR3 DNA reads as TGTGCCAGCAGCCACGACAAAGACGGGAACACTGAAGCTTTCTTT.

The rearrangement links TRBV7-9 to TRBJ2-7; 7 bases map to TRBD2. Germline CDR1 and CDR2: SEHNR and FQNEAQ (reference sequence). V shed 4 bases and J 0 bases; nucleotides not matched to a gene: 9. The length of the CDR3 is 16 residues. In DNA, the CDR3 is TGTGCCAGCAGCTCCCTCCCCAGCGGGGCCTCCTACGAGCAGTACTTC. Protein sequence: CASSSLPSGASYEQYF.

The chain is built from TRBV15 and TRBJ2-5, with D possibly matching TRBD2 (6 bases). The germline CDR1 and CDR2 sequences are LNHNV and YYDKDF (reference sequence). The CDR3 runs to 16 residues. V lost 0 bases, J lost 5 bases, and 16 bases lay in between. The CDR3 DNA reads TGTGCCACCAGCAGAGATATCCCCTCTGGGAGGGAGACCCAGTACTTC. Its translation: CATSRDIPSGRETQYF.

The rearrangement uses TRBV15 and TRBJ2-7; D gene uncertain. The length of the CDR3 is 14 residues. Germline CDR1 LNHNV, CDR2 YYDKDF (reference sequence). V lost 0 bases, J lost 2 bases, and 8 bases lay in between. CDR3 nucleotide sequence: TGTGCCACCAGCAGAGACGGGCCCCCCTACGAGCAGTACTTC. This codes for CATSRDGPPYEQYF.

The V and J genes are TRBV7-2 and TRBJ1-5; no definite D call. Germline V gives CDR1 SGHTA, CDR2 FQGNSA. The CDR3 extends over 14 amino acids. Deletions cut 3 bases from V and 6 bases from J, with 12 bases between. CDR3 in DNA: TGTGCCAGCAGCTTCCAAGGGTTGGGTCAGCCCCAGCATTTT. Translating gives CASSFQGLGQPQHF.

Remarks on this clone: A far larger clone is only one base removed, so a read error is likely. This chain uses TRBV28 with TRBJ2-3; TRBD2 agrees at 9 bases. Germline-derived CDR1 and CDR2 are MDHEN and SYDVKM. Trimming at V came to 2 bases and at J to 4 bases, leaving 1 base not matched to a gene. This CDR3 has 14 residues. CDR3 nucleotide sequence: TGTGCCAGCAGTTTAGCGGGAGGGCCAGATACGCAGTATTTT. It is translated as CASSLAGGPDTQYF.

Note on this clone: This same CDR3 is encoded by further DNA sequences in the sample. The genes are TRBV7-2 and TRBJ2-7; D gene uncertain. Trimming stripped 4 bases from V and 4 bases from J, with 8 bases between. The germline CDR1 and CDR2 sequences are SGHTA and FQGNSA. The CDR3 sequence is 12 residues long. The CDR3 nucleotides are TGTGCCAGCAGCTCCACAGATTACGAGCAGTACTTC. Translating it yields CASSSTDYEQYF. The full variable domain, its missing parts supplied by reference TRBV7-2 and TRBJ2-7, is GAGVSQSPSNKVTEKGKDVELRCDPISGHTALYWYRQSLGQGLEFLIYFQGNSAPDKSGLPSDRFSAERTGGSVSTLTIQRTQQEDSAVYLCASSSTDYEQYFGPGTRLTVT.

The J gene is TRBJ1-1, the V gene TRBV4-1; D not certain. Germline CDR1 is MGHRA and CDR2 is YSYEKL. The CDR3 loop spans 15 amino acids. The germline V and J ends were trimmed by 4 bases and 1 base, with 13 bases remaining between them. CDR3 sequence: CASSPPSEANTEAFF. The CDR3 nucleotides read TGCGCCAGCAGCCCCCCGAGTGAGGCGAACACTGAAGCTTTCTTT.

This chain uses TRBV4-1 with TRBJ2-7; 8 nucleotides align to TRBD1. This CDR3 contains 16 residues. CDR1 and CDR2 from the germline V gene are MGHRA and YSYEKL. Trimming removed 3 bases from V and 2 bases from J; junction bases left unmatched: 9. CDR3 in amino acids: CASSQRTGSQTYEQYF. CDR3 nucleotides: TGCGCCAGCAGCCAGAGGACAGGGTCCCAAACCTACGAGCAGTACTTC.